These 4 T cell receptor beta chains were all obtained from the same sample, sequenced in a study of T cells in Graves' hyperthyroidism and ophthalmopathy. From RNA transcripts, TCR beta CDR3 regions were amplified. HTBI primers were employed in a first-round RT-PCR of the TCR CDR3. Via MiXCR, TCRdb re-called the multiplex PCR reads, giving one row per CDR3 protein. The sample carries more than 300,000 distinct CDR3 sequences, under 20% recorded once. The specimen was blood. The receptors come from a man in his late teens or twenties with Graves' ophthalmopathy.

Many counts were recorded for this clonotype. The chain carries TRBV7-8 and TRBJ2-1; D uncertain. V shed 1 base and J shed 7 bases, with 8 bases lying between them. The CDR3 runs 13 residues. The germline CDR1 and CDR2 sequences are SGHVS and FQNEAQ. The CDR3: CASSLGRINEQFF. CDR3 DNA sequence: TGTGCCAGCAGCTTAGGTCGGATAAATGAGCAGTTCTTC.

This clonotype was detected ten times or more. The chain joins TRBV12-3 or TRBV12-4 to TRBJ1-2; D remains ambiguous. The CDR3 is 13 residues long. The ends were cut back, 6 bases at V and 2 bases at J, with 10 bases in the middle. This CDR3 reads CASRSGSNYGYTF. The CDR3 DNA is TGTGCCAGCAGGTCGGGGAGCAACTATGGCTACACCTTC.

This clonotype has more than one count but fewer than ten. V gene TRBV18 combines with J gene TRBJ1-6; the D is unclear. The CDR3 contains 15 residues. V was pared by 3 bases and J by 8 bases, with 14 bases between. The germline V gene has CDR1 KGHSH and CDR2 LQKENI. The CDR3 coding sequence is TGTGCCAGCTCACCGGCTTCGGAGTTTCATTCACCCCTCCACTTT. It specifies CASSPASEFHSPLHF.

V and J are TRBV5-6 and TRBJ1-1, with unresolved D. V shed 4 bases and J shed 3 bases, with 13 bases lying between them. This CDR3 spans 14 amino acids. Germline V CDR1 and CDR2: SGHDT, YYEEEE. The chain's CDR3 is CASSPSGWYTEAFF. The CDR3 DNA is TGTGCCAGCAGCCCCTCGGGTTGGTACACTGAAGCTTTCTTT.